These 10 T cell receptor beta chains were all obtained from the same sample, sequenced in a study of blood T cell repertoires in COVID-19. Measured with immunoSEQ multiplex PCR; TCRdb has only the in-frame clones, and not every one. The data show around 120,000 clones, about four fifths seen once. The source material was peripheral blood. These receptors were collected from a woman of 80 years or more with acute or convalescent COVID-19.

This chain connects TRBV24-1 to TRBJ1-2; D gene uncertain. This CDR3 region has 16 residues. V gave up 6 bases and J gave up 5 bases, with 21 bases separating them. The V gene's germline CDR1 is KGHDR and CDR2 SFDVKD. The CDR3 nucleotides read TGTGCCACCAGTACTACTCCCGTCCTGGCGGGGTATGGCTACACCTTC. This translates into CATSTTPVLAGYGYTF.

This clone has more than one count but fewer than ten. CDR3 loop: CASSLGQGNPYEQYF. CDR3 bases: TGTGCCAGCTCTCTGGGACAGGGAAACCCCTACGAGCAGTACTTC. This chain connects TRBV18 to TRBJ2-7, with 9 bases aligning to TRBD1. The CDR3 consists of 15 residues. The trim removed 6 bases at V and 2 bases at J, leaving 8 bases unmatched. Germline lookup yields CDR1 KGHSH and CDR2 LQKENI.

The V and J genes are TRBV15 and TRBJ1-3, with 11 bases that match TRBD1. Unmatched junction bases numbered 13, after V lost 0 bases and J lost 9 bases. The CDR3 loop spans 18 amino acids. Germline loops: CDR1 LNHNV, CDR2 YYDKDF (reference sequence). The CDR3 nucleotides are TGTGCCACCAGCAGAGAACACTTATCTACCGGGACAGGGGGCACCATATATTTT. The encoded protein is CATSREHLSTGTGGTIYF.

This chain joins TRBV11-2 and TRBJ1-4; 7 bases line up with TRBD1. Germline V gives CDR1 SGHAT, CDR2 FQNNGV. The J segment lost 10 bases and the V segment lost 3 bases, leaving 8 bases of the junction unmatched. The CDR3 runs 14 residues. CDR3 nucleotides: TGTGCCAGCAGCTTTCGTACAGGGGACGTAAAACTGTTTTTT. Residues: CASSFRTGDVKLFF.

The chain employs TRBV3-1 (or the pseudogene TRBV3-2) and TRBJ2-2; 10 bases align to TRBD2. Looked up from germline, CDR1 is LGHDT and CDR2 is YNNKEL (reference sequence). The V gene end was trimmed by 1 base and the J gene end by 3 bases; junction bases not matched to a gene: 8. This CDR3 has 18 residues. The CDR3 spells CASSQGSSGSQDTGELFF. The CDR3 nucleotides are TGTGCCAGCAGCCAAGGATCTAGCGGGAGTCAAGACACCGGGGAGCTGTTTTTT.

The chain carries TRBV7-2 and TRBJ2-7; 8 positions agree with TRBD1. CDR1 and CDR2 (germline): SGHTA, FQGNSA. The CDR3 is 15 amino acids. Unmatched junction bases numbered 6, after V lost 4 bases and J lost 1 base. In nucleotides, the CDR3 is TGTGCCAGCAGCTATACAGGGGGTCCTTCCTACGAGCAGTACTTC. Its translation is CASSYTGGPSYEQYF.

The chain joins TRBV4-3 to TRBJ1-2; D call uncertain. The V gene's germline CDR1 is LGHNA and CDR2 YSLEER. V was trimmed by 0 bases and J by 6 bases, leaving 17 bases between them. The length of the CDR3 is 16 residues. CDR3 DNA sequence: TGCGCCAGCAGCCAAGAACCAGGCTCTATTATGGATGGCTACACCTTC. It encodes CASSQEPGSIMDGYTF.

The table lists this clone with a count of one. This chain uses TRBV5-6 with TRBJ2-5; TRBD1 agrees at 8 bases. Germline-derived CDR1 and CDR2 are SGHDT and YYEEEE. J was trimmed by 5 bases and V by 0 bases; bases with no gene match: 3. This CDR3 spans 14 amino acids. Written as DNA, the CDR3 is TGTGCCAGCAGCTTGGCAGGGGGCGCCGAGACCCAGTACTTC. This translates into CASSLAGGAETQYF.

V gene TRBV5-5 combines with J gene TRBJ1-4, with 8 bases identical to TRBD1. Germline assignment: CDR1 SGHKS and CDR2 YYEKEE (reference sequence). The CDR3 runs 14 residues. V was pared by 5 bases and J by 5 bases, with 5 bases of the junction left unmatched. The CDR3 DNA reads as TGTGCCAGCAGACGGGACAGGACCAATGAAAAACTGTTTTTT. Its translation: CASRRDRTNEKLFF. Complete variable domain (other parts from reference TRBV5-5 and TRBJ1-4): DAGVTQSPTHLIKTRGQQVTLRCSPISGHKSVSWYQQVLGQGPQFIFQYYEKEERGRGNFPDRFSARQFPNYSSELNVNALLLGDSALYLCASRRDRTNEKLFFGSGTQLSVL.

CDR3 residues: CASSRLAGSYNEQFF. CDR3 bases: TGTGCCAGCAGCCGACTAGCGGGCTCCTACAATGAGCAGTTCTTC. The rearrangement links TRBV5-5 to TRBJ2-1; 10 nucleotides align to TRBD2. Germline V gene lookup returns CDR1 SGHKS and CDR2 YYEKEE (reference sequence). After removal of 4 bases from V and 0 bases from J, the junction contained 1 base not matched to a gene. This CDR3 contains 15 residues.